The 9 T cell receptor beta chains reported below all come from one sample, sequenced in a study of blood T cell repertoires in COVID-19. The assay was immunoSEQ multiplex PCR, and TCRdb's table has in-frame clones only and misses some. The table shows 200,000 to 250,000 clones, with around 82% occurring only once. Material for sequencing was peripheral blood. Every receptor here comes from a woman older than 75 with acute or convalescent COVID-19.

J is TRBJ1-5 and V is TRBV18; possible D gene TRBD1, 5 bases. CDR1 is KGHSH, CDR2 LQKENI, per germline. V lost 2 bases and J 6 bases, leaving 11 bases between the germline ends. The CDR3 has 14 amino acids. The CDR3 DNA follows: TGTGCCAGCTCACCAGGGGCGGTGGGTCAGCCCCAGCATTTT. It encodes CASSPGAVGQPQHF.

The chain uses TRBV19 and TRBJ2-6, with D possibly being TRBD1 (6 bases). Germline-derived CDR1 and CDR2 are LNHDA and SQIVND (reference sequence). This CDR3 is built from 14 residues. The ends were cut back, 4 bases at V and 13 bases at J, with 17 bases in the middle. The CDR3 loop reads CASSNTGNSLVLTF. In DNA, the CDR3 is TGTGCCAGTAGTAACACAGGGAATTCGTTGGTCCTGACTTTC. Full variable domain (missing parts from reference TRBV19 and TRBJ2-6): DGGITQSPKYLFRKEGQNVTLSCEQNLNHDAMYWYRQDPGQGLRLIYYSQIVNDFQKGDIAEGYSVSREKKESFPLTVTSAQKNPTAFYLCASSNTGNSLVLTFGAGSRLTVL.

The J gene is TRBJ2-3, the V gene TRBV7-9; perhaps TRBD1 as D (6 bases). In germline, CDR1 is SEHNR, CDR2 FQNEAQ (reference sequence). The CDR3 has 16 amino acids. The V end was cut by 2 bases, the J end by 0 bases, with 12 bases between. The CDR3 DNA is TGTGCCAGCAGCTTACTGTTGGGGGCTAGCACAGATACGCAGTATTTT. This sequence encodes CASSLLLGASTDTQYF.

V gene TRBV18 combines with J gene TRBJ2-1; D gene unclear. Germline values: CDR1 KGHSH, CDR2 LQKENI. CDR3 length: 14 residues. Trimming removed 0 bases at V and 4 bases at J, with 7 bases between. The CDR3, as DNA: TGTGCCAGCTCACCACCCCCAGATTACAATGAGCAGTTCTTC. Translated, it gives CASSPPPDYNEQFF.

This chain joins TRBV5-4 and TRBJ2-3, with TRBD2 matching over 12 bases. Per germline, CDR1 SGHNT and CDR2 YYREEE (reference sequence). V lost 0 bases and J lost 7; bases outside the gene matches: 6. The CDR3 covers 16 residues. The CDR3 region is CASSLGTSGDWNTQYF. The DNA for the CDR3 is TGTGCCAGCAGCTTGGGGACTAGCGGGGACTGGAATACGCAGTATTTT.

The V call is TRBV6-6, the J call TRBJ2-5; TRBD1 aligns across 9 bases. Trimming cost V 4 bases and J 5 bases; bases outside gene matches: 8. Germline V CDR1 and CDR2: MNHNY, SVGAGI (reference sequence). The CDR3 extends over 15 amino acids. The CDR3 here is CASSSGQGGKETQYF. The DNA for the CDR3 is TGTGCCAGCAGTTCGGGACAGGGAGGGAAGGAGACCCAGTACTTC.

The V gene is TRBV7-9, the J gene TRBJ2-1, with D possibly being TRBD2 (5 bases). Per germline, CDR1 SEHNR and CDR2 FQNEAQ (reference sequence). Trimming took off 2 bases at V and 5 bases at J, with 13 bases between the two ends. The CDR3 length is 15 residues. The CDR3 reads CASSLYVTGNNEQFF. The CDR3 DNA reads as TGTGCCAGCAGCTTATATGTGACGGGAAACAATGAGCAGTTCTTC.

J is TRBJ1-1 and V is TRBV7-2, with TRBD1 as a possible D gene (6 bases). CDR3 length: 13 residues. Germline V gene sequence: CDR1 SGHTA, CDR2 FQGNSA. Trimming took 5 bases from V and 7 from J, leaving 14 bases between them. CDR3 sequence (DNA): TGTGCCAGCAGCCCTTATACAGGGAATGAAGCTTTCTTT. Translated, it gives CASSPYTGNEAFF.

The chain links TRBV9 to TRBJ1-1; maybe TRBD1 (6 bases). The length of the CDR3 is 18 residues. Trimming pared 0 bases from V and 1 base from J, leaving 19 bases between. From germline, CDR1 is SGDLS and CDR2 YYNGEE. CDR3 bases: TGTGCCAGCAGCGTAGGGCCCCGGTTGGGGGGGCCGAACACTGAAGCTTTCTTT. Its protein product is CASSVGPRLGGPNTEAFF.